Below, 8 T cell receptor beta chains from the same sample are listed, as sequenced in a study of cytomegalovirus exposure and HLA in healthy donors. The PCR used 60 Vbeta and 13 Jbeta primers. Sequencing was performed with immunoSEQ multiplex PCR; in TCRdb, only in-frame clones are kept and a portion is missing. Of 100,000 to 150,000 clones listed, roughly 80% were seen once; the top ten hold 3% to 4%. Material: PBMCs. The receptors stem from a woman between 40 and 55 years old in good health and CMV-seronegative.

The genes are TRBV19 and TRBJ1-1; 11 bases are a match to TRBD1. CDR3 length equals 15 residues. CDR1 is LNHDA, CDR2 SQIVND, per germline (reference sequence). V lost 5 bases to trimming and J lost 4 bases; unmatched junction nucleotides: 6. The CDR3 protein is CASSPGDRGATEAFF. The CDR3 bases are TGTGCCAGTAGTCCGGGGGACAGGGGGGCCACTGAAGCTTTCTTT.

The chain employs TRBV5-1 and TRBJ1-2, with D maybe TRBD1 (5 bases). CDR1 is SGHRS and CDR2 is YFSETQ in the germline V gene. The CDR3 has 17 amino acids. The V and J ends lost 0 bases and 0 bases respectively, with 15 bases between them. As DNA, the CDR3 is TGCGCCAGCAGCTTGGATGGGCGCAGGGAGGCTAACTATGGCTACACCTTC. Amino acid sequence: CASSLDGRREANYGYTF.

Concerning this clone itself: Relative to the germline gene, one junction end is altered; a read error may explain this. The CDR3 sequence is CASSPGGYGYPF. DNA of the CDR3: TGTGCCAGCAGCCCCGGGGGTTATGGCTACCCCTTC. The V call is TRBV6-5, the J call TRBJ1-2, with D perhaps TRBD1 (5 bases). The germline V gene has CDR1 MNHEY and CDR2 SVGAGI. The CDR3 runs 12 residues.

A few counts support this clone. V usage is TRBV9 and J usage is TRBJ1-4, with a tentative D call TRBD1 (5 bases). CDR3 length: 14 amino acids. Between the trimmed V and J ends, which lost 0 bases and 7 bases, there was a span of 10 bases. Germline-derived CDR1 and CDR2 are SGDLS and YYNGEE. The CDR3 DNA reads TGTGCCAGCAGCGTAGATCAGGGCGGTGAAAAACTGTTTTTT. It is translated as CASSVDQGGEKLFF.

The V and J genes are TRBV19 and TRBJ2-3; D might be TRBD1 (5 bases). The V end was cut by 3 bases, the J end by 2 bases, with 12 bases between. CDR1 and CDR2 from the germline V gene are LNHDA and SQIVND (reference sequence). This CDR3 spans 15 amino acids. The CDR3 DNA reads as TGTGCCAGTAGTATGACAGATGAATACACAGATACGCAGTATTTT. Encoded protein: CASSMTDEYTDTQYF.

V is TRBV19 and J is TRBJ2-7, with 9 nucleotides matching TRBD1. The CDR3 spans 15 residues. J lost 0 bases, V lost 5 bases, and 5 bases had no gene match. CDR1 and CDR2 (germline): LNHDA, SQIVND (reference sequence). CDR3 DNA: TGTGCCAGTAGTTTTCGACAGGGGGGCTCCTACGAGCAGTACTTC. Encoded protein: CASSFRQGGSYEQYF.

The chain is built from TRBV10-3 and TRBJ2-1, with a possible D match to TRBD2 (6 bases). V was trimmed by 2 bases and J by 9 bases, leaving 8 bases between them. The CDR3 length is 12 residues. In germline, CDR1 is ENHRY, CDR2 SYGVKD. CDR3 in amino acids: CAISEAGCEQFF. Here the CDR3 DNA reads TGTGCCATCAGTGAGGCGGGGTGTGAGCAGTTCTTC.

This sequence joins TRBV7-9 and TRBJ2-7; 8 bases match TRBD2. Germline V gene data show CDR1 as SEHNR and CDR2 as FQNEAQ (reference sequence). The CDR3 length is 17 residues. The ends lost 1 base at V and 0 bases at J; junction bases unmatched: 8. The CDR3 here is CASSLGGGRPSSYEQYF. In DNA form, the CDR3 reads TGTGCCAGCAGCTTAGGTGGCGGGAGGCCCAGCTCCTACGAGCAGTACTTC.